The T cell receptor beta chain under discussion was sequenced for a study of T cell repertoires in cytomegalovirus infection. Study background: Recently identified HLA-C-restricted CMV epitopes and well-studied HLA-B-restricted CMV epitopes were used by the study. A matching HLA type, together with CMV infection, was signaled by public TCR beta signatures.

Germline V gene sequence: CDR1 SEHNR, CDR2 FQNEAQ (reference sequence). The CDR3 contains 15 residues. The V and J ends lost 4 bases and 4 bases respectively, with 16 bases between them. From the reads, TCRdb called clonotypes with MiXCR, one entry per CDR3 protein. The table includes 50,000 to 55,000 distinct CDR3 sequences, about 18% detected once. The study, taken as a whole, reports: The cumulative frequency of public TCR beta families distinguished individuals who carried CMV together with the relevant HLA.

This clonotype was seen more than once but under ten times. Its target is unknown. The sample in question was CD8+ T cells from cultured PBMCs, obtained from culture after CMV antigen stimulation. V and J are TRBV7-9 and TRBJ1-1; possibly TRBD1 for D (5 bases). The clonotype originates from a human donor in good health (CMV status not recorded). Some clones in this sample may be carry-over from other donors' samples. The CDR3 loop is CASSYLFGGFTEAFF. The CDR3 DNA sequence: TGTGCCAGCAGCTACCTCTTCGGGGGGTTCACTGAAGCTTTCTTT.